This T cell receptor (beta chain) derives from a study of blood T cell repertoires in COVID-19. Measured with immunoSEQ multiplex PCR; TCRdb has only the in-frame clones, and not every one. The table includes about 230,000 clones, approximately 87% detected once. This clone appeared once. The CDR3 is 13 amino acids. CDR1 is MDHEN, CDR2 SYDVKM, per germline. With 6 bases removed from V and 2 bases from J, the gap between germline ends came to 8 bases. The sample comprised peripheral blood. This sequence was found in a woman in her 70s with active or convalescent COVID-19. V usage is TRBV28 and J usage is TRBJ2-1; a possible D gene is TRBD2 (5 bases). CDR3 amino acids: CASRDSTYNEQFF. CDR3 DNA sequence: TGTGCCAGCAGGGACTCGACCTACAATGAGCAGTTCTTC.